This T cell receptor (beta chain) was profiled in a study of blood T cell repertoires in COVID-19 (dated by TCRdb to about 2020). For the wider study: Collaborator samples came from the United States, Italy and Spain and covered acute and convalescent phases of COVID-19. The material from the prospective study consisted of cDNA or gDNA derived from T cells, B-cell-depleted T cells, or PBMCs. Deeply sampled blood TCRbeta repertoires from subjects exposed to, actively infected with, or recovered from COVID-19 were included in the dataset. The repertoires were made available in a free public database intended to serve as a resource for research on the immune response to SARS-CoV-2. The samples were drawn from the first 160 participants of the ongoing ImmuneRACE study and from over a thousand subjects provided by 6 global collaborators. A de-identified subject ID, COVID-19 status, age in years and sex were almost always included in the sample metadata. HLA class I and class II types, where available, came from metadata supplied by the sample provider rather than from assay-based typing.

In the prospective study, participants were roughly 18 to 100 years old, resided in about two dozen geographic areas of the United States, and were enrolled through a virtual design. To assign participants to cohorts, the prospective study relied on clinical history that participants themselves reported in a screening survey and a study questionnaire. Recovered participants in ImmuneRACE Cohort 3 were defined as having two consecutive negative NP/OP PCR tests, clearance from a healthcare professional, or resolution of symptoms. Mobile phlebotomists in the prospective study collected whole blood, serum and a nasopharyngeal or oropharyngeal swab from every participant. Over a roughly 2-month period, participants in the prospective study had the option of providing additional blood draws and questionnaires. Blood samples from the prospective study were shipped frozen or at room temperature prior to DNA extraction.

V lost 8 bases and J lost 2 bases; the stretch between them is 9 bases long. Spanning cysteine to phenylalanine, the CDR3 consists of 13 amino acids. Only the CDR3 DNA stays, 39 bases, in frame from base 1. TCRbeta CDR3 regions were amplified from genomic DNA by means of the immunoSEQ Assay, a bias-controlled multiplex PCR. Concerning the study's data processing: The number of nucleated cells in each sample was estimated by amplification of reference gene primers within the assay. Sequence reads were collapsed and filtered to measure the absolute abundance of every unique TCRbeta CDR3 rearrangement. Productive Simpson clonality was computed per sample as the square root of Simpson's diversity index over productive rearrangements. TCRdb holds this immuneACCESS table with in-frame rearrangements only. Some clones are missing; in checked studies, unresolved V genes explain under half, and the rest has no known cause. The V and J calls and clone size come from that table; D and trimming were worked out from the DNA. Present in this sample are 250,000 or so clones, about 82% of which were seen just once. 2% to 2.5% of the sample is in the top ten clones.

General conclusions and limits of the study: Clinical and demographic metadata were provided uncurated, with the amount varying by source and participant.

For this clone: Its antigen has not been determined. Per-base qualities were not stored, and no clone one base away is much larger.

Recombination connected TRBV12-3 or TRBV12-4 to TRBJ2-2, with no confidently assigned D gene. The TCR originated in a woman in her 50s who had recovered from COVID-19. Sequenced material: PBMCs or T cells enriched from blood (not recorded which). This receptor carries the CDR3 CASGPTNTGELFF. The DNA reads TGTGCCAGCGGCCCCACAAACACCGGGGAGCTGTTTTTT.